The clone carrying this T cell receptor beta chain has ten or more counts. Time point reported: technical triplicate 2. The cell input for sorted libraries was 1 million, and those cells were CD4+ or CD8+ T cells. In germline, CDR1 is DFQATT, CDR2 SNEGSKA (reference sequence). Losses at the gene ends were 6 bases for V and 6 bases for J; bases not matched to a gene: 5. The CDR3 length is 12 residues. The sample is drawn from a study of neurological immune-mediated disorders. TCRdb reprocessed the 5' RACE reads with MiXCR, giving one entry per CDR3 protein. Of 31,000 or so distinct CDR3 sequences listed, about an eighth are singletons.

Sequenced: CD4+ T cells from blood. The chain joins TRBV20-1 to TRBJ2-5; TRBD1 aligns across 9 bases. This sequence originates from a female donor with HTLV-1-associated myelopathy (HAM/TSP). CDR3 in amino acids: CSAKQGAKTQYF. For the CDR3, the DNA is TGCAGTGCAAAACAGGGGGCTAAGACCCAGTACTTC.